This passage covers 8 T cell receptor beta chains from one sample sequenced in a study of vaccination effects on CD4 cells after COVID-19. TCRdb's copy holds only in-frame clones and misses some; the assay was immunoSEQ multiplex PCR. This repertoire shows about 57,000 clones, about 81% found once; its top ten account for 4.3%. At the end of about 10 days of culture, CD4+ T cells were isolated. Everyone in the study got two shots of either the BNT162b2 or mRNA-1273 vaccine. These receptors are not linked to any known antigen. Sequences were derived from CD4+ T cells from PBMCs cultured without peptide, sampled after COVID-19 vaccination. These receptor sequences come from a human donor who received a COVID-19 vaccine.

A single count supports this clone. This sequence joins TRBV19 and TRBJ2-3; 7 bases agree with TRBD2. Germline trimming cut 3 bases from V and 5 bases from J; bases unmatched to any gene: 8. This CDR3 contains 15 residues. In germline, CDR1 is LNHDA, CDR2 SQIVND (reference sequence). CDR3 sequence reads: CASSMGGSLQDTQYF. The DNA for the CDR3 is TGTGCCAGTAGTATGGGCGGGAGTCTTCAAGATACGCAGTATTTT.

This chain connects TRBV5-6 to TRBJ1-2, with 11 bases matching TRBD1. The J segment lost 7 bases and the V segment lost 5 bases, leaving 4 bases of the junction unmatched. CDR3 length equals 13 residues. The V gene's germline CDR1 is SGHDT and CDR2 YYEEEE. CDR3 in amino acids: CASSPGTGGGYTF. The CDR3, as DNA: TGTGCCAGCAGTCCAGGGACAGGGGGTGGCTACACCTTC. The full variable domain, with the rest looked up from reference TRBV5-6 and TRBJ1-2, is DAGVTQSPTHLIKTRGQQVTLRCSPKSGHDTVSWYQQALGQGPQFIFQYYEEEERQRGNFPDRFSGHQFPNYSSELNVNALLLGDSALYLCASSPGTGGGYTFGSGTRLTVV.

The chain recombines TRBV5-1 with TRBJ1-2, with D uncertain. Germline CDR1 reads SGHRS; CDR2 reads YFSETQ. Trimming left V 4 bases short and J 0 bases short, with 10 bases between. This CDR3 comprises 14 residues. CDR3 region: CASSLDGTNYGYTF. DNA for the CDR3: TGCGCCAGCAGCCTGGACGGTACTAACTATGGCTACACCTTC. The full variable domain, its missing parts supplied by reference TRBV5-1 and TRBJ1-2, is KAGVTQTPRYLIKTRGQQVTLSCSPISGHRSVSWYQQTPGQGLQFLFEYFSETQRNKGNFPGRFSGRQFSNSRSEMNVSTLELGDSALYLCASSLDGTNYGYTFGSGTRLTVV.

The chain links TRBV19 to TRBJ1-1; D unresolved. CDR1 and CDR2 (germline): LNHDA, SQIVND (reference sequence). V lost 8 bases and J lost 7, with 17 bases in between. The CDR3 spans 13 residues. Here the CDR3 reads CASGTRVSNEAFF. The CDR3 DNA reads as TGTGCCAGTGGAACTCGTGTGAGCAATGAAGCTTTCTTT.

The chain carries TRBV28 and TRBJ1-5; D is uncertain. CDR1 and CDR2 from the germline V gene are MDHEN and SYDVKM. The V end lost 3 bases, the J end lost 6 bases, and 18 bases lay between the germline ends. This CDR3 region has 16 residues. CDR3 in DNA: TGTGCCAGCAGTTTTCCCACCATGGTTGACCGTCAGCCCCAGCATTTT. It yields the protein CASSFPTMVDRQPQHF.

The chain recombines TRBV9 with TRBJ2-4; 10 nucleotides match TRBD2. Trimming took 0 bases from V and 1 from J; bases not matched to a gene: 7. Germline V CDR1 and CDR2: SGDLS, YYNGEE. The CDR3 totals 18 residues. This chain's CDR3 is CASSVGLAGARAKNIQYF. Here the CDR3 DNA reads TGTGCCAGCAGCGTAGGCCTAGCGGGAGCTCGCGCCAAAAACATTCAGTACTTC.

This chain uses TRBV5-1 with TRBJ1-3; possible D gene TRBD1, 5 bases. Germline values: CDR1 SGHRS, CDR2 YFSETQ. The CDR3 spans 15 residues. The V gene lost 1 base and the J gene lost 0 bases, with 8 bases spanning the gap. The CDR3 DNA reads as TGCGCCAGCAGCTTGCAGGGAGACTCTGGAAACACCATATATTTT. This encodes CASSLQGDSGNTIYF.

The chain couples TRBV14 to TRBJ2-2; a possible D gene is TRBD2 (5 bases). CDR1 and CDR2 from the germline V gene are SGHDN and FVKESK. CDR3 length: 20 amino acids. V lost 1 base and J lost 0, with 21 bases in between. CDR3 nucleotide sequence: TGTGCCAGCAGCCAAGTGGGAGCTGGGGTATTCGGGACGAACACCGGGGAGCTGTTTTTT. Protein: CASSQVGAGVFGTNTGELFF. The whole variable domain, remainder taken from reference TRBV14 and TRBJ2-2, is EAGVTQFPSHSVIEKGQTVTLRCDPISGHDNLYWYRRVMGKEIKFLLHFVKESKQDESGMPNNRFLAERTGGTYSTLKVQPAELEDSGVYFCASSQVGAGVFGTNTGELFFGEGSRLTVL.